Listed below are T cell receptor beta chains from one sample, sequenced in a study of CD8+ T cells in alopecia areata. The protocol was immunoSEQ multiplex PCR, while the TCRdb copy is restricted to in-frame clones and leaves out a portion. The data contain approximately 210,000 clones, more than 55% of them singletons. The sample in question was CD4+ T cells sorted from blood, obtained between weeks 43 and 45, from a patient treated with tofacitinib. These receptors all stem from a human donor with alopecia areata. Both conserved end residues are part of each CDR3. D genes are given only for firm matches. Clone size is stated in some rows and not others, as once, few, many or a class when expanded.

j_call clone_size v_call d_call cdr3_length cdr3_nt cdr3_aa
TRBJ1-1 NA TRBV30 NA 14 TGTGCCTGGAGTGTATGGAGGGGAAACACTGAAGCTTTCTTT CAWSVWRGNTEAFF
TRBJ1-2 NA TRBV7-8 NA 12 TGTGCCAGCAGCCCACTGGAAGGCTATGAGGCCTTC CASSPLEGYEAF
TRBJ1-2 NA TRBV27 NA 13 TGTGCCAGCAGCCCAATTCGGACCTATGGCTACACCTTC CASSPIRTYGYTF
TRBJ1-6 NA TRBV4-1 TRBD1 15 TGCGCCAGCAGCCAGCGACAGGGCGGGAATTCACCCCTCCACTTT CASSQRQGGNSPLHF
TRBJ2-3 NA TRBV29-1 NA 15 TGCAGCGTTGCTGCCCAAATTCGGTTTCCAGATACGCAGTATTTT CSVAAQIRFPDTQYF
TRBJ1-6 NA TRBV5-1 NA 12 TGCGCCAGCAGCATGGACGGCGCGGCCCTCCACTTT CASSMDGAALHF
TRBJ2-1 NA TRBV5-1 NA 11 TGCGCCAGCAGTCAGAAGAATGAGCAGTTCTTC CASSQKNEQFF
TRBJ2-7 once TRBV7-2 NA 14 TGTGCCAGCAGCTCCCGCTGGGGCCCCTACGAGCAGTACTTC CASSSRWGPYEQYF
TRBJ2-4 NA TRBV28 TRBD2 12 TGTGCCAGCAGTAAACCCCTAGCGGGCGCGTACTTC CASSKPLAGAYF
TRBJ2-2 few TRBV19 NA 15 TGTGCCAGTAGTAGGGGAGGACAGGACACCGGGGAGCTGTTTTTT CASSRGGQDTGELFF
TRBJ2-7 NA TRBV7-3 NA 16 TGTGCCAGCAGCTTATTCGGGACGGACTTTACCTACGAGCAGTACTTC CASSLFGTDFTYEQYF
TRBJ2-7 NA TRBV29-1 NA 11 TGCAGCGTTGAGACAGGTAACGAGCAGTACTTC CSVETGNEQYF
TRBJ2-2 NA TRBV2 NA 15 TGTGCCAGCAGTAGTCCCCTTCCGGGGGCGGGGGAGCTGTTTTTT CASSSPLPGAGELFF
TRBJ2-5 NA TRBV29-1 NA 13 TGCAGCGTTGGCAACAGGTTTTCGGGGACCCAGTACTTC CSVGNRFSGTQYF
TRBJ1-2 NA TRBV30 NA 14 TGTGCCTGGAGCGCCAACAGAGAAAGCTATGGCTACACCTTC CAWSANRESYGYTF
TRBJ1-5 NA TRBV5-5 NA 13 TGTGCCAGCAGCTTGACATCGGGTCAGCCCCAGCATTTT CASSLTSGQPQHF
TRBJ2-7 NA TRBV25-1 TRBD2 12 TGTGCCAGCAGCTCAAGACTAGCGGAGCAGTACTTC CASSSRLAEQYF
TRBJ1-1 NA TRBV5-1 TRBD1 14 TGCGCCAGCAGCGGACAGGGGCGGAACACTGAAGCTTTCTTT CASSGQGRNTEAFF
TRBJ2-5 NA TRBV29-1 NA 14 TGCAGCGTTAGAGCGACAGGTTTTGGAGAGACCCAGTACTTC CSVRATGFGETQYF
TRBJ1-5 few TRBV12-5 NA 15 TGTGCTAGTGGTTTCGGTGGGGGAGGCAATCAGCCCCAGCATTTT CASGFGGGGNQPQHF
TRBJ2-7 NA TRBV2 NA 14 TGTGCCAGCAGTGACAGGGGCTTCTCCTACGAGCAGTACTTC CASSDRGFSYEQYF
TRBJ1-5 NA TRBV29-1 NA 18 TGCAGCGTTGAAACCCCAGACAGGAGGATGTTTTGCAATCAGCCCCAGCATTTT CSVETPDRRMFCNQPQHF
TRBJ1-1 NA TRBV20-1 NA 10 TGCAGTGCTAGACGTGATGAAGCTTTCTTT CSARRDEAFF
TRBJ1-1 few TRBV30 TRBD1 16 TGTGCCTGGAGTGTAACAGGGGGCAGGATGGACACTGAAGCTTTCTTT CAWSVTGGRMDTEAFF
TRBJ2-7 NA TRBV7-9 NA 11 TGTGCCAGCAGCTTAAGTCACGAGCAGTACTTC CASSLSHEQYF
TRBJ1-2 NA TRBV5-1 NA 12 TGCGCCAGCAGCTTGCATTTGGGTGGCTACACCTTC CASSLHLGGYTF
TRBJ2-5 NA TRBV27 TRBD2 14 TGTGCCAGCAGCTCCGGACTAGCGGGGGAGACCCAGTACTTC CASSSGLAGETQYF
TRBJ2-1 NA TRBV7-9 NA 16 TGTGCCAGCAGCCGAAGCAGGGGACAAGACTCCAATGAGCAGTTCTTC CASSRSRGQDSNEQFF
TRBJ2-7 NA TRBV29-1 NA 14 TGCAGCGTTTGGGCCGGGACTTCTGCCTACGAGCAGTACTTC CSVWAGTSAYEQYF
TRBJ1-1 NA TRBV2 NA 13 TGTGCCAGCAGTGACATAAGGGGGACTGAAGCTTTCTTT CASSDIRGTEAFF
TRBJ1-2 NA TRBV9 TRBD1 17 TGTGCCAGCAGCGTAGCCGCAGGACAGGGGAATGACTATGGCTACACCTTC CASSVAAGQGNDYGYTF
TRBJ1-1 NA TRBV6-6 TRBD1 14 TGTGCCAGCAGTGGTCGACAGGGCGGCACTGAAGCTTTCTTT CASSGRQGGTEAFF
TRBJ1-2 NA TRBV30 NA 14 TGTGCCTGGAGTCCCGGGACTGGGGGCTATGGCTACACCTTC CAWSPGTGGYGYTF
TRBJ2-7 few TRBV30 TRBD1 13 TGTGCCGCCGGGACAGGGGGCTCCTACGAGCAGTACTTC CAAGTGGSYEQYF
TRBJ2-5 NA TRBV4-3 TRBD2 15 TGCGCCAGCAGCCAGACTAGCGGGTTTGGAGAGACCCAGTACTTC CASSQTSGFGETQYF
TRBJ2-7 few TRBV11-1 NA 15 TGTGCCAGCAGCTTAGTTGCGGACGTCACCTACGAGCAGTACTTC CASSLVADVTYEQYF
TRBJ2-3 NA TRBV5-1 TRBD2 16 TGCGCCAGCAGCTTGGAGACTAGCGGGGGAGCAGATACGCAGTATTTT CASSLETSGGADTQYF